This entry lists 6 T cell receptor beta chains sequenced from one sample in a study of identical twins. MiXCR, applied by TCRdb to the 5' RACE reads, yields one record per CDR3 protein. The sample shows 1.5 million to 2 million distinct CDR3 sequences, roughly a third of them seen only once. The sample comprised cord blood. These receptors came from a newborn girl in good health.

CDR3 coding DNA: TGTGCCAGCAGCCAAGAGAGGGAAACGGGATTTCGCAATGAGCAGTTCTTC. As protein: CASSQERETGFRNEQFF. The chain joins TRBV3-1 to TRBJ2-1, with a possible D match to TRBD2 (5 bases). This CDR3 is 17 amino acids long. The V gene lost 0 bases and the J gene lost 6 bases, with 18 bases spanning the gap. Germline CDR1 LGHDT, CDR2 YNNKEL (reference sequence).

The sample holds many counts of this clonotype. CDR3 nucleotide sequence: TGTGCCAGCAGTCTAGGGACAGGCAGCGCCTACGAGCAGTACTTC. As protein: CASSLGTGSAYEQYF. The gene calls are TRBV28 and TRBJ2-7; 8 nucleotides agree with TRBD1. Trimming took 5 bases from V and 2 from J; bases not matched to a gene: 8. Germline V gene sequence: CDR1 MDHEN, CDR2 SYDVKM. CDR3 length: 15 amino acids.

This chain links TRBV6-5 with TRBJ2-7; 7 bases align to TRBD1. Germline V gene data show CDR1 as MNHEY and CDR2 as SVGAGI. V dropped 7 bases and J dropped 3; count of bases not matched to a gene: 6. The CDR3 totals 13 residues. The CDR3 reads CASNEPGGYEQYF. In DNA form, the CDR3 reads TGTGCCAGCAATGAGCCAGGGGGCTACGAGCAGTACTTC.

This clonotype has only a few counts. Here the CDR3 DNA reads TGTGCCAGCAGCCAAACCGCCGGGACAGGGACCTTCTACGAGCAGTACTTC. Residues: CASSQTAGTGTFYEQYF. The V call is TRBV4-2, the J call TRBJ2-7, with 9 bases that match TRBD1. CDR1 and CDR2 from the germline V gene are LGHNA and YNFKEQ. With V trimmed by 2 bases and J by 3 bases, 11 bases remained unmatched. This CDR3 has 17 residues.

V gene TRBV10-1 combines with J gene TRBJ2-3, with unresolved D. Germline lookup yields CDR1 WNHNN and CDR2 SYGVQD (reference sequence). V lost 0 bases, J lost 6 bases, and 7 bases lay in between. CDR3 length: 13 amino acids. The chain's CDR3 is CASSESWRDTQYF. The CDR3 nucleotides are TGCGCCAGCAGTGAGTCCTGGCGGGATACGCAGTATTTT.

This clonotype was counted a few times. V is TRBV20-1 and J is TRBJ1-4; D ambiguous. V dropped 3 bases and J dropped 8 bases, with 16 bases sitting between them. The CDR3 loop spans 14 amino acids. Looked up from germline, CDR1 is DFQATT and CDR2 is SNEGSKA (reference sequence). CDR3 amino acids: CSARPSRNEEKLFF. CDR3 DNA sequence: TGCAGTGCTAGGCCTTCGAGGAATGAGGAAAAACTGTTTTTT.